A single TCR beta chain is shown here with its context. Authors' data handling: Reference gene primer amplification gave estimated nucleated cell counts. This table comes from immunoSEQ multiplex PCR, and its TCRdb copy is limited to in-frame clones, with some not included. V and J calls and clone size follow that table, whereas D and trimming were derived from the DNA. Altogether 200,000 to 250,000 clones are present, 75% to 90% being singletons, with the ten largest covering about 4%. This record comes from a study of blood T cell repertoires in COVID-19. Participant-given clinical history determined each cohort assignment. Germline V lookup: CDR1 LNHDA, CDR2 SQIVND (reference sequence). V was shortened by 4 bases and J by 1 base, with 10 bases between the two germline ends. This CDR3 is 15 amino acids long.

The TCR was taken from a woman in her twenties or thirties who had been exposed to COVID-19. Sequenced sample: PBMCs or T cells enriched from blood (not recorded which). The rearrangement joins TRBV19 to TRBJ2-2; the D is unclear. The DNA for the CDR3 is TGTGCCAGTAGTACCCCGGGTAAGAACACCGGGGAGCTGTTTTTT. Protein: CASSTPGKNTGELFF.